Sequencing of this TCR beta chain was carried out in a study of identical twins. General study points: Less excess twin sharing appeared in beta out-of-frame sequences. The authors drew conclusions from cross-sectional statistical analysis rather than following the same donors.

Template switching added a universal primer site, and cDNA bore unique molecular identifiers. TCRdb independently ran MiXCR on the 5' RACE reads; one entry per CDR3 protein. The repertoire includes around 490,000 distinct CDR3 sequences, over 12% of them detected once, and roughly 0.43% sits in the top ten. Comments on this clonotype: The target antigen is unknown.

This sample was shared with a second study, whose subject was yellow fever vaccine responses in identical twins. From that study: In identical twins, vaccine T cell responses appeared partly shared and partly individual.

Sequencing was done on a sample of CD4+ T cells sorted from blood. The clonotype originates from a woman aged 18-29 years in good health.

The CDR3 bases are TGTGCCAGCAGTTTACCCCCTAACTATGGCTACACCTTC. This encodes CASSLPPNYGYTF. This chain connects TRBV12-3 or TRBV12-4 to TRBJ1-2; D uncertain. This CDR3 region has 13 residues. Trimming pared 2 bases from V and 0 bases from J, leaving 4 bases between.